This TCR beta chain is from a study of cytomegalovirus exposure and HLA in healthy donors. Findings and limits, study-wide: Later on, an analysis tied 18,000 or so TCR beta sequences to HLA alleles at 0.05 false discovery rate.

Germline assignment: CDR1 SGDLS and CDR2 YYNGEE. The length of the CDR3 is 16 residues. The V and J ends lost 3 bases and 4 bases, in that order; junction bases with no gene match: 5. The PCR employed 60 Vbeta primers together with 13 Jbeta primers. Only in-frame clones appear in the TCRdb table, and some are missing; sequencing was by immunoSEQ multiplex PCR. The repertoire holds under 200,000 clones, with 65% to 85% as singletons. On this clone: Its antigen is undetermined.

V usage is TRBV9 and J usage is TRBJ2-3; 13 nucleotides line up with TRBD2. This TCR was sampled from a man over 45 in good health and CMV-seronegative. Sequencing input: PBMCs. The CDR3 region has the DNA TGTGCCAGCAGCGCGACTAGCGGGGGGCCGTCAGATACGCAGTATTTT. This encodes CASSATSGGPSDTQYF.